This TCR beta chain stems from a study of cytomegalovirus exposure and HLA in healthy donors. The germline V gene has CDR1 MNHEY and CDR2 SVGAGI. CDR3 size: 14 residues. V lost 7 bases and J lost 3, with 16 bases in between. Use of 60 Vbeta and 13 Jbeta primers characterized the PCR. Original analysis: It was a later analysis that counted tens of millions of unique TCR beta chains, of which roughly 11 million were shared. Some clones are missing from TCRdb's copy, which holds only in-frame ones; the method was immunoSEQ multiplex PCR. The V and J calls and the clone size are those of that table, but D and trimming were determined from the DNA. This table holds 150,000 to 200,000 clones.

The specimen sequenced was PBMCs. This receptor was obtained from a man between 25 and 39 years old in good health and CMV-seronegative. The chain has TRBV6-5 and TRBJ2-7; a weak D match, TRBD2 (6 bases). The CDR3 loop reads CASTRDWGLYEQYF. The DNA of the CDR3 is TGTGCCAGCACCCGAGACTGGGGACTCTACGAGCAGTACTTC.